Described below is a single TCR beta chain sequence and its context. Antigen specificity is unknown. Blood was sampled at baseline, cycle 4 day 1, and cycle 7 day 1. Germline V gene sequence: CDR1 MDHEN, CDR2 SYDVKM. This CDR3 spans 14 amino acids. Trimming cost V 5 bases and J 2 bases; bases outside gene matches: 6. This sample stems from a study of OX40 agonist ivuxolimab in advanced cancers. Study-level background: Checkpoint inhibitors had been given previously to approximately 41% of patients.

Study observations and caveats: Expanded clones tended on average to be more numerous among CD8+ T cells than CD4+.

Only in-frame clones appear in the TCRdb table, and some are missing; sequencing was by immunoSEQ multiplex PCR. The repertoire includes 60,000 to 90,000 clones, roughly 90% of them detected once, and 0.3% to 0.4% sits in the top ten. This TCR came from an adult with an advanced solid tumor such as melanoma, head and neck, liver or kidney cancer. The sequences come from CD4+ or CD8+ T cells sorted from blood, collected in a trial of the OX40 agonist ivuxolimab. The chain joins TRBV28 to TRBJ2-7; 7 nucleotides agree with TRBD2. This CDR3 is CASSPWAGAYEQYF. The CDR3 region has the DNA TGTGCCAGCAGTCCTTGGGCGGGGGCCTACGAGCAGTACTTC.